This TCR beta chain stems from a study of shared clonotypes between healthy human individuals. V lost 5 bases, J lost 2 bases, and 4 bases lay in between. This CDR3 is built from 11 residues. The germline CDR1 and CDR2 sequences are MDHEN and SYDVKM. Study processing details: ImmunoSEQ output lacked quality scores and full-length reads, limiting matched filtering. TCRdb keeps only in-frame clones here, not all; method: immunoSEQ multiplex PCR. V and J calls and clone size follow that table, whereas D and trimming were derived from the DNA. The table has 500,000 to 550,000 clones, around 95% seen once. CD4+ cells yielded CD45RA+ naive and CD45RA-negative memory subsets. The study, taken as a whole, reports: Genetic and exposure-history diversity was limited by the small donor number.

In regard to this clone: Its antigen is as yet unknown.

This sequence originates from a young woman in good health. The sequenced sample was naive CD4+ T cells sorted from blood. Subset noted: CD45RA+ positively selected. This chain connects TRBV28 to TRBJ2-7; D not resolved. CDR3 loop: CASSVAYEQYF. CDR3 DNA sequence: TGTGCCAGCAGTGTGGCCTACGAGCAGTACTTC.